The 18 T cell receptor beta chains listed next were all sequenced from one sample in a study of CD8+ T cells in alopecia areata. As for treatment: oral pan-JAK inhibitor, 5-10 mg twice daily. Reverse transcribed after extraction, RNA yielded cDNA as the sequencing template. Data came from immunoSEQ multiplex PCR; TCRdb stores just in-frame clones and leaves some out. The sample yields roughly 110,000 clones, 45% to 65% seen once. The source material was CD4+ T cells sorted from blood, sampled at week 24, from a patient treated with tofacitinib. These receptors came from a human donor with alopecia areata.

The V gene is TRBV30, the J gene TRBJ2-3, with D possibly being TRBD1 (6 bases). This CDR3 region has 14 residues. The germline gives CDR1 GTSNPN, CDR2 SVGIG (reference sequence). V lost 5 bases and J lost 3, with 15 bases in between. CDR3 nucleotides: TGTGCCTGGGCAATGGGGGCCGAAACAGATACGCAGTATTTT. Translation gives CAWAMGAETDTQYF.

The J gene is TRBJ2-1, the V gene TRBV4-2; tentatively, D is TRBD1 or TRBD2 (6 bases each). CDR3 size: 12 residues. Germline V gene data show CDR1 as LGHNA and CDR2 as YNFKEQ. V lost 1 base to trimming and J lost 15 bases, with 13 bases between them. The CDR3 here is CASSQGGAGMFF. In nucleotides, the CDR3 is TGTGCCAGCAGCCAAGGGGGGGCCGGGATGTTCTTC.

This clone was seen a single time. This chain joins TRBV29-1 and TRBJ1-2, with TRBD1 identical over 10 bases. The germline CDR1 and CDR2 sequences are SQVTM and ANQGSEA. This CDR3 is built from 13 residues. After removal of 1 base from V and 7 bases from J, the junction contained 3 bases not matched to a gene. In nucleotides, the CDR3 is TGCAGCGTTGAAGTGAGGGACAGGGGTGGCTACACCTTC. Translating gives CSVEVRDRGGYTF.

The chain combines TRBV5-1 with TRBJ2-2; 8 bases align to TRBD2. The length of the CDR3 is 13 residues. Germline V lookup: CDR1 SGHRS, CDR2 YFSETQ. The V gene end was trimmed by 6 bases and the J gene end by 4 bases; junction bases not matched to a gene: 2. CDR3 in amino acids: CASKAGGTGELFF. In DNA, the CDR3 is TGCGCCAGCAAGGCGGGGGGCACCGGGGAGCTGTTTTTT.

This chain uses TRBV7-2 with TRBJ2-1; 8 positions match TRBD2. After removal of 4 bases from V and 6 bases from J, the junction contained 8 bases not matched to a gene. The CDR3 runs 15 residues. CDR1 and CDR2 (germline): SGHTA, FQGNSA. CDR3 bases: TGTGCCAGCAGCTCTAGAGCGGGGGCCGCCAATGAGCAGTTCTTC. This translates into CASSSRAGAANEQFF.

The rearrangement links TRBV30 to TRBJ2-3, with D possibly matching TRBD2 (5 bases). Germline V lookup: CDR1 GTSNPN, CDR2 SVGIG (reference sequence). The CDR3 has 12 residues. CDR3: CAFSDFTDTQYF. In nucleotides, the CDR3 is TGTGCTTTCTCGGACTTTACAGATACGCAGTATTTT.

This clone was counted only a few times. The rearrangement links TRBV11-1 to TRBJ1-1, with D unclear. Trimming stripped 1 base from V and 5 bases from J, with 11 bases between. The CDR3 runs to 14 residues. Germline values: CDR1 SGHAT, CDR2 FQDESV (reference sequence). The CDR3 sequence is CASSLVNGRTEAFF. The CDR3 DNA sequence: TGTGCCAGCAGCTTAGTTAATGGGAGGACTGAAGCTTTCTTT.

V usage is TRBV5-1 and J usage is TRBJ2-4; 10 bases line up with TRBD1. Germline V gene sequence: CDR1 SGHRS, CDR2 YFSETQ. After removal of 3 bases from V and 7 bases from J, the junction contained 4 bases not matched to a gene. This CDR3 comprises 14 residues. In DNA form, the CDR3 reads TGCGCCAGCAGCTCGGGACAGGGGACCAACATTCAGTACTTC. Translated, it gives CASSSGQGTNIQYF.

Turning to this clone: The sample carries other DNA sequences with the same CDR3. This chain uses TRBV29-1 with TRBJ1-1; D remains ambiguous. CDR1 and CDR2 (germline): SQVTM, ANQGSEA. This CDR3 has 13 amino acids. The ends were cut back, 3 bases at V and 2 bases at J, with 10 bases in the middle. CDR3 loop: CSVDRAGNTEAFF. The CDR3 region has the DNA TGCAGCGTTGATAGGGCCGGAAACACTGAAGCTTTCTTT. Filled out from reference TRBV29-1 and TRBJ1-1, the complete variable domain reads SAVISQKPSRDICQRGTSLTIQCQVDSQVTMMFWYRQQPGQSLTLIATANQGSEATYESGFVIDKFPISRPNLTFSTLTVSNMSPEDSSIYLCSVDRAGNTEAFFGQGTRLTVV.

This chain links TRBV4-1 with TRBJ1-5, with 8 bases lining up with TRBD1. Trimming took 1 base from V and 5 from J; bases not matched to a gene: 4. Germline values: CDR1 MGHRA, CDR2 YSYEKL. The CDR3 has 15 amino acids. The chain's CDR3 is CASSQGTGLDQPQHF. DNA for the CDR3: TGCGCCAGCAGCCAAGGGACAGGGCTTGATCAGCCCCAGCATTTT.

The DNA of the CDR3 is TGTGCCATCAGTGAGGTGACAGACAACACTGAAGCTTTCTTT. Its translation: CAISEVTDNTEAFF. The V call is TRBV10-3, the J call TRBJ1-1; D is possibly TRBD1 (5 bases). The CDR3 has 14 amino acids. Germline values: CDR1 ENHRY, CDR2 SYGVKD. V was trimmed by 2 bases and J by 2 bases, leaving 9 bases between them.

This clone was recorded a few times. This chain links TRBV19 with TRBJ2-3; TRBD1 aligns across 8 bases. The germline V gene encodes CDR1 LNHDA and CDR2 SQIVND (reference sequence). V was clipped by 5 bases and J by 6 bases; unmatched bases: 7. The CDR3 runs 14 residues. The CDR3 spells CASSPQGAGDTQYF. The CDR3 bases are TGTGCCAGTAGTCCTCAGGGGGCTGGGGATACGCAGTATTTT.

The chain couples TRBV5-1 to TRBJ2-2; tentatively, D is TRBD2 (6 bases). The CDR3 contains 15 residues. Trimming removed 0 bases from V and 4 bases from J, with 10 bases in between. CDR1 SGHRS and CDR2 YFSETQ come from the germline V gene. CDR3 in amino acids: CASSLVSGSTGELFF. CDR3 bases: TGCGCCAGCAGCTTGGTTAGCGGTAGCACCGGGGAGCTGTTTTTT.

The chain recombines TRBV5-4 with TRBJ2-7; D not resolved. V lost 3 bases and J 3 bases, leaving 4 bases between the germline ends. CDR1 is SGHNT, CDR2 YYREEE, per germline (reference sequence). This CDR3 has 11 residues. CDR3 loop: CASSSDYEQYF. The CDR3 DNA reads as TGTGCCAGCAGCTCGGACTACGAGCAGTACTTC.

The genes are TRBV6-5 and TRBJ1-2; a possible D gene is TRBD1 (6 bases). This CDR3 has 15 residues. Between the trimmed V and J ends, which lost 6 bases and 2 bases, there was a span of 16 bases. The V gene's germline CDR1 is MNHEY and CDR2 SVGAGI. CDR3 sequence (DNA): TGTGCCAGCAGGGGCGGGGGGGGCAGGAACTATGGCTACACCTTC. It translates to CASRGGGGRNYGYTF.

The genes are TRBV10-3 and TRBJ1-1; D call uncertain. V was clipped by 4 bases and J by 1 base, with 7 bases between them. The CDR3 has 13 residues. Germline V lookup: CDR1 ENHRY, CDR2 SYGVKD. Here the CDR3 reads CAISGAENTEAFF. CDR3 nucleotide sequence: TGTGCCATCAGTGGGGCAGAGAACACTGAAGCTTTCTTT.

The CDR3 DNA follows: TGTGCCAGCAGCTCCTCCCCGGGGATAACTGAAGCTTTCTTT. This translates into CASSSSPGITEAFF. The chain links TRBV9 to TRBJ1-1; D remains ambiguous. The CDR3 contains 14 residues. The V end lost 4 bases, the J end lost 5 bases, and 15 bases lay between the germline ends. Per the germline V gene, CDR1 is SGDLS and CDR2 is YYNGEE.

J is TRBJ2-2 and V is TRBV9; D not resolved. V lost 4 bases, J lost 8 bases, and 12 bases lay in between. Germline CDR1 and CDR2: SGDLS and YYNGEE. CDR3 length: 13 amino acids. CDR3: CASSPEWAGELFF. In nucleotides, the CDR3 is TGTGCCAGCAGCCCCGAGTGGGCGGGGGAGCTGTTTTTT.